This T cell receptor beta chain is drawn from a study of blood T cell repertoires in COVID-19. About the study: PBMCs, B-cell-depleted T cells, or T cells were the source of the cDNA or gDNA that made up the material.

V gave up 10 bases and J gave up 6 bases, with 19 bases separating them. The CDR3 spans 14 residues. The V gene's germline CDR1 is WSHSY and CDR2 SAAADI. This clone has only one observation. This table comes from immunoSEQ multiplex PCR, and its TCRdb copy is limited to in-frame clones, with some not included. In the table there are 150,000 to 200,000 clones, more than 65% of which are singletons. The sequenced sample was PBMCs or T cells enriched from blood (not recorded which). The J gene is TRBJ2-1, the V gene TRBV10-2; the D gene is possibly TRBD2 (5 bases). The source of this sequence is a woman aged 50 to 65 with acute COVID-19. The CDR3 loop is CATSSGVAGNEQFF. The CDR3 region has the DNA TGCGCCACTAGCTCAGGAGTCGCCGGCAATGAGCAGTTCTTC.